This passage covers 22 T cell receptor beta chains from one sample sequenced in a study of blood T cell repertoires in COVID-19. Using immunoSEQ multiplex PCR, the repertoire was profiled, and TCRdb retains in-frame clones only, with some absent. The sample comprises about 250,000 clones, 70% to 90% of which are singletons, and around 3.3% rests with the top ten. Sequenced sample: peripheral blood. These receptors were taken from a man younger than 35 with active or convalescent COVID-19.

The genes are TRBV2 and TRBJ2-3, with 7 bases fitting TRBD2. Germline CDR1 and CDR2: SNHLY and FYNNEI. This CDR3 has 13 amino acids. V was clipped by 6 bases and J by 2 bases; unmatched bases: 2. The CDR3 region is CASRGTNTDTQYF. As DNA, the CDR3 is TGTGCCAGCAGGGGGACTAACACAGATACGCAGTATTTT.

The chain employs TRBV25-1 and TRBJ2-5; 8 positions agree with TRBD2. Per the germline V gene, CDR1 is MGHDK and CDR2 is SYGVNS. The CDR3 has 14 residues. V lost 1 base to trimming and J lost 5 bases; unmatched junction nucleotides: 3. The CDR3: CASSESGGRETQYF. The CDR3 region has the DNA TGTGCCAGCAGTGAATCGGGGGGGAGGGAGACCCAGTACTTC.

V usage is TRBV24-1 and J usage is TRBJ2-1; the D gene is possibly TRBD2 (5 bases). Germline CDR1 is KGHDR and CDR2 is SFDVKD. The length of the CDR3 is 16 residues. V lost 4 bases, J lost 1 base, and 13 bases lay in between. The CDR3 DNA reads TGTGCCACCAGTGACCCCAACCCGGGGTCCTACAATGAGCAGTTCTTC. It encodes CATSDPNPGSYNEQFF.

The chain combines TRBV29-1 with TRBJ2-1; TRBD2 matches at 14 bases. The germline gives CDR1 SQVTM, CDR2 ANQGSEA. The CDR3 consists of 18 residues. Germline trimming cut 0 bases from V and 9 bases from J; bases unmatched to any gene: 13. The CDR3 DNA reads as TGCAGCGTTGAAGACTTGTCCTCTCCGGGACTAGCGGGGGCTGAGCAGTTCTTC. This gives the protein CSVEDLSSPGLAGAEQFF.

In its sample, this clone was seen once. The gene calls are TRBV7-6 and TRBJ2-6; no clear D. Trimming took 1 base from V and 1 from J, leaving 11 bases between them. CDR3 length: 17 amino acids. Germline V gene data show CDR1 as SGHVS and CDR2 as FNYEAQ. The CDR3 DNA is TGTGCCAGCAGCTTAGTACAGACAACTTCTGGGGCCAACGTCCTGACTTTC. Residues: CASSLVQTTSGANVLTF.

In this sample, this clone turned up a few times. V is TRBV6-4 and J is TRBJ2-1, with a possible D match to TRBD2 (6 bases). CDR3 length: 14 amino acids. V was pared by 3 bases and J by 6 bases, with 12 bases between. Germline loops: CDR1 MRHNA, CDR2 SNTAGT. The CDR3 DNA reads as TGTGCCAGCAGTGATGGAGGAGGGACCAATGAGCAGTTCTTC. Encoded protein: CASSDGGGTNEQFF.

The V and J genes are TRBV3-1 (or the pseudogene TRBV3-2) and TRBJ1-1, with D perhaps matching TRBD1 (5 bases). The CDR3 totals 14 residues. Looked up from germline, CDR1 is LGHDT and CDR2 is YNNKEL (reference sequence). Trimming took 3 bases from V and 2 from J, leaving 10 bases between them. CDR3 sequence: CASSHRTRNTEAFF. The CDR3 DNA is TGTGCCAGCAGCCACCGGACACGAAACACTGAAGCTTTCTTT.

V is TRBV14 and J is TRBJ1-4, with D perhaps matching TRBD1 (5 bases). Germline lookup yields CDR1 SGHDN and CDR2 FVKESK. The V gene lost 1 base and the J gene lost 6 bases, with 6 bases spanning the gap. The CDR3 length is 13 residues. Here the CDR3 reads CASSQGTYEKLFF. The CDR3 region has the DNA TGTGCCAGCAGCCAAGGGACATATGAAAAACTGTTTTTT.

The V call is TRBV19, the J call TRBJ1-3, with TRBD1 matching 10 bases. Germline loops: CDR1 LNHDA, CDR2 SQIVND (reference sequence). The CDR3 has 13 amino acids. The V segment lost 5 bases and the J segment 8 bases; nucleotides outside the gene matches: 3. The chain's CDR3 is CASSGQGVYTIYF. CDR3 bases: TGTGCCAGTAGTGGACAGGGGGTGTACACCATATATTTT.

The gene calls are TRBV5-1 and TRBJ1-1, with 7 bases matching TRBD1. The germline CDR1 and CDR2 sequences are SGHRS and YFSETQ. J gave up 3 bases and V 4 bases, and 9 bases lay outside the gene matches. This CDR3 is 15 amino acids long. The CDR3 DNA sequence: TGCGCCAGCAGCCCGGGACTCAGGGGGTACACTGAAGCTTTCTTT. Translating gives CASSPGLRGYTEAFF.

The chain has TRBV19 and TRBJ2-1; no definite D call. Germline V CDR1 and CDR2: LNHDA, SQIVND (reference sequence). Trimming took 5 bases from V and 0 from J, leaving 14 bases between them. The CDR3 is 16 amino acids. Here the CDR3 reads CASSAIERSSYNEQFF. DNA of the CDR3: TGTGCCAGTAGTGCTATCGAAAGAAGCTCCTACAATGAGCAGTTCTTC.

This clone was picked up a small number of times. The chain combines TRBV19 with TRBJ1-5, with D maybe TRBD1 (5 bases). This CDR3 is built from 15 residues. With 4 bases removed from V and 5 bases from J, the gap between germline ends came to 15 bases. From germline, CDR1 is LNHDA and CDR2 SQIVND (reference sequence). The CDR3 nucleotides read TGTGCCAGTAGTACACGGGACTCTGGCTATCAGCCCCAGCATTTT. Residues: CASSTRDSGYQPQHF.

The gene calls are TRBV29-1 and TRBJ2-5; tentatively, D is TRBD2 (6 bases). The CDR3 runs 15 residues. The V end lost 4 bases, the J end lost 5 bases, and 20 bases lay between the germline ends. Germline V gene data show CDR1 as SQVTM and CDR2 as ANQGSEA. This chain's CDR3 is CSVAQHTSLGETQYF. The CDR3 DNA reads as TGCAGCGTTGCCCAGCACACTAGCTTAGGCGAGACCCAGTACTTC.

The CDR3 reads CASSLAGFLSLTLHF. CDR3 sequence (DNA): TGTGCCAGCAGCTTGGCAGGGTTTTTATCGTTGACCCTCCACTTT. The chain uses TRBV5-5 and TRBJ1-6; tentatively, D is TRBD1 (5 bases). The CDR3 has 15 amino acids. Germline V gene lookup returns CDR1 SGHKS and CDR2 YYEKEE (reference sequence). V lost 0 bases to trimming and J lost 14 bases, with 18 bases between them.

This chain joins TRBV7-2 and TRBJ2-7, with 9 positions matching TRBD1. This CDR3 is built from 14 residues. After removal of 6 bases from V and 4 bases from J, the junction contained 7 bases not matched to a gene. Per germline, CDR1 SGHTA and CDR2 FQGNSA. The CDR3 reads CASRGTGSGYEQYF. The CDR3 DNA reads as TGTGCCAGCAGGGGGACAGGGTCTGGTTACGAGCAGTACTTC.

CDR3 in DNA: TGTGCCAGCAGCTTACGCCAGGGTTCACGGTCTGAAGCTTTCTTT. It codes for CASSLRQGSRSEAFF. The chain links TRBV5-4 to TRBJ1-1, with D maybe TRBD1 (5 bases). This CDR3 comprises 15 residues. Germline-derived CDR1 and CDR2 are SGHNT and YYREEE (reference sequence). The V and J ends lost 2 bases and 6 bases respectively, with 17 bases between them.

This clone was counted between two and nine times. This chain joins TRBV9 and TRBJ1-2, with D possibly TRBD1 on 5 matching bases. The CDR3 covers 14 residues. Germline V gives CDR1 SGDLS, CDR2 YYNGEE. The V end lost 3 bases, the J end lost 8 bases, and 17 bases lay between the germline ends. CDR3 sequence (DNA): TGTGCCAGCAGCGCCCGGACCCACGCAGGGGGCTACACCTTC. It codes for CASSARTHAGGYTF.

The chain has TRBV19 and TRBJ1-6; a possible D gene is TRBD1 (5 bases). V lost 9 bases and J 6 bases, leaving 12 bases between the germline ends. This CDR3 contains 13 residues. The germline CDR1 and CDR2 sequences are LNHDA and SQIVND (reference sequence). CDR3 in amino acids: CASRTRANSPLHF. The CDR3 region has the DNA TGTGCCAGCCGGACACGAGCTAATTCACCCCTCCACTTT.

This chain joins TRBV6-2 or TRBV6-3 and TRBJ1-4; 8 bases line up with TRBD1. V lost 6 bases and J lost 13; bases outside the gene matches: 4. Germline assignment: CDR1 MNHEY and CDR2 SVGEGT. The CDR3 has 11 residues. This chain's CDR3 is CASSPGGGLFF. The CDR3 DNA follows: TGTGCCAGCAGCCCAGGGGGCGGACTGTTTTTT.

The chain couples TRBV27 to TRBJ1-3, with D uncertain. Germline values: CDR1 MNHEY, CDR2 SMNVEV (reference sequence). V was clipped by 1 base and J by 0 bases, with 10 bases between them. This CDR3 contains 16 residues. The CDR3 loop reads CASSLFGGSSGNTIYF. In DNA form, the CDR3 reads TGTGCCAGCAGTTTATTTGGCGGGAGCTCTGGAAACACCATATATTTT.

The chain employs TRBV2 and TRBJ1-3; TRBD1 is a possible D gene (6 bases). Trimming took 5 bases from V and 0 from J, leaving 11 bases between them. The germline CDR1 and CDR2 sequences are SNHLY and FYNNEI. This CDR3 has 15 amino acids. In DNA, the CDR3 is TGTGCCAGCAGTAGCCAGGGGAGCTCTGGAAACACCATATATTTT. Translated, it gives CASSSQGSSGNTIYF.

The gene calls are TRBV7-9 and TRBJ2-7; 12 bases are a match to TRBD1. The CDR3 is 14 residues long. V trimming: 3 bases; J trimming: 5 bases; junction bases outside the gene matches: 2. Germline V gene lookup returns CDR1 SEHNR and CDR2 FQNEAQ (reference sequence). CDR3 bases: TGTGCCAGCAGCTTCGGGACAGGGGGCAACGAGCAGTACTTC. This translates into CASSFGTGGNEQYF.